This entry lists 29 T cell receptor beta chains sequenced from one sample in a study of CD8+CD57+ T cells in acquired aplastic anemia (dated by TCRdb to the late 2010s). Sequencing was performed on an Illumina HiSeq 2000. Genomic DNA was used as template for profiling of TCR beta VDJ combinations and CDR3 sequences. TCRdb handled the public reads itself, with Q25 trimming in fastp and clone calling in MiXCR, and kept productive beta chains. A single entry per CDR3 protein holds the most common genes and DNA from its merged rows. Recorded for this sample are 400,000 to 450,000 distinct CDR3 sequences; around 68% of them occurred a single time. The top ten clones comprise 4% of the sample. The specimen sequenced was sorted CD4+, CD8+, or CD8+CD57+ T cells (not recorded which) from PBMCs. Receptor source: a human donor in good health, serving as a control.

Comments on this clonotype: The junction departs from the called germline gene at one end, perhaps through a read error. The CDR3 coding sequence is TGTGCCAGCAGCGCGGGGGAGAACAATGAAGCTTTCTTT. This translates into CASSAGENNEAFF. The chain is built from TRBV2 and TRBJ1-1; perhaps TRBD1 as D (5 bases). From germline, CDR1 is SNHLY and CDR2 FYNNEI. The CDR3 has 13 amino acids.

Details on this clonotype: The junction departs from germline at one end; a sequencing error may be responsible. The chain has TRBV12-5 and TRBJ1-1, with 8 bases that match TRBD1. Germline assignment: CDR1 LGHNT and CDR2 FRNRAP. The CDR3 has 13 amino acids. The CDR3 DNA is TGCGCTAGTGGTTTGGGGCAGGGGGCGGAAGCTTTCTTT. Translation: CASGLGQGAEAFF.

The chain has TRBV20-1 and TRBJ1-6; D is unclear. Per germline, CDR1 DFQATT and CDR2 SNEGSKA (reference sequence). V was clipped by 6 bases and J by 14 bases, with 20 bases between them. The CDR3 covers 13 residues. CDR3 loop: CSAHATRSSALHF. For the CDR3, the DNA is TGCAGTGCCCACGCTACACGGAGCTCGGCCCTCCACTTT.

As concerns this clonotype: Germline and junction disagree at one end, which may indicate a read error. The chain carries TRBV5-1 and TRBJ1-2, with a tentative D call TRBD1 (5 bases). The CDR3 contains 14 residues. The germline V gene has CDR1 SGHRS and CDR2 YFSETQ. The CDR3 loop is CASTRETDNYGYTF. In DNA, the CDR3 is TGTGCCAGCACACGGGAGACAGATAACTATGGCTACACCTTC.

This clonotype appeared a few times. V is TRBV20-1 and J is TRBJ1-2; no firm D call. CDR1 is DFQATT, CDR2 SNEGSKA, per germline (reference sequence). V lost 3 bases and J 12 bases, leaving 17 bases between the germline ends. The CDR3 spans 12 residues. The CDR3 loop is CSASVGRDGNTF. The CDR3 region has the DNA TGCAGTGCTAGCGTTGGACGGGATGGAAACACCTTC.

The CDR3 loop reads CASRLARGQSNDYTF. The CDR3 DNA follows: TGTGCCAGCAGACTAGCGCGGGGGCAGAGCAATGACTACACCTTC. V and J are TRBV2 and TRBJ1-2; a weak D match, TRBD1 (6 bases). The CDR3 has 15 amino acids. The V and J ends lost 6 bases and 10 bases respectively, with 24 bases between them. Germline CDR1 reads SNHLY; CDR2 reads FYNNEI.

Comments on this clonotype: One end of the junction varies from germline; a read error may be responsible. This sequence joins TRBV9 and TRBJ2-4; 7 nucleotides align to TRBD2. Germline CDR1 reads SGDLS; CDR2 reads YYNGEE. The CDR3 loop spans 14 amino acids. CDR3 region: CASSVGGGENIQDF. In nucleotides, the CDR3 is TGTGCCAGCAGCGTAGGTGGGGGGGAAAATATCCAGGACTTC. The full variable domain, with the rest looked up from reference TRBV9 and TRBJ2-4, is DSGVTQTPKHLITATGQRVTLRCSPRSGDLSVYWYQQSLDQGLQFLIQYYNGEERAKGNILERFSAQQFPDLHSELNLSSLELGDSALYFCASSVGGGENIQDFGAGTRLSVL.

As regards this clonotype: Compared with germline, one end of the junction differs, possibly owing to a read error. CDR3 DNA sequence: TGTGCCAGTAGTATAGGGGGGACAGGAAGGGTCACTGAAGCTTCCTTT. Encoded protein: CASSIGGTGRVTEASF. V and J are TRBV19 and TRBJ1-1; TRBD1 agrees at 8 bases. CDR1 LNHDA and CDR2 SQIVND come from the germline V gene (reference sequence). The CDR3 has 16 amino acids.

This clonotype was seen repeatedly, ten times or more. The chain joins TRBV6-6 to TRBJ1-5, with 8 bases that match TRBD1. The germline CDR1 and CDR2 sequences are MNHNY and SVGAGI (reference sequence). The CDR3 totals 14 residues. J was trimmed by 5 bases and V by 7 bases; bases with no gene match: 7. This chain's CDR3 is CASTGQGRDQPQHF. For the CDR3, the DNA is TGTGCCAGCACCGGACAGGGAAGGGATCAGCCCCAGCATTTT.

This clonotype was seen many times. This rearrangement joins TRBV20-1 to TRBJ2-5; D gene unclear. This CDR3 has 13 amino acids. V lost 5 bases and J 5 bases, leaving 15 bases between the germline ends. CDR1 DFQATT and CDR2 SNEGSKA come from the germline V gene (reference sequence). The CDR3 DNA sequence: TGCAGTGCTGCTCCCGACCTAGGGGAGACCCAGTACTTC. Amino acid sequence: CSAAPDLGETQYF.

The CDR3 loop reads CASSLLHTEAFF. In DNA, the CDR3 is TGTGCCAGCAGTTTACTACACACTGAAGCTTTCTTT. This sequence joins TRBV12-3 or TRBV12-4 and TRBJ1-1; unclear D gene. V gave up 2 bases and J gave up 3 bases, with 4 bases separating them. This CDR3 spans 12 amino acids.

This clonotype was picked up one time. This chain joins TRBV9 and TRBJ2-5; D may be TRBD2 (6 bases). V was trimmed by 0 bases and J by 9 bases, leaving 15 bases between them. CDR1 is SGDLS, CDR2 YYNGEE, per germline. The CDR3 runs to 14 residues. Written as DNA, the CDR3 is TGTGCCAGCAGCGTAGTCGGGGGAGAGTCGCCCCAGTACTTC. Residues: CASSVVGGESPQYF.

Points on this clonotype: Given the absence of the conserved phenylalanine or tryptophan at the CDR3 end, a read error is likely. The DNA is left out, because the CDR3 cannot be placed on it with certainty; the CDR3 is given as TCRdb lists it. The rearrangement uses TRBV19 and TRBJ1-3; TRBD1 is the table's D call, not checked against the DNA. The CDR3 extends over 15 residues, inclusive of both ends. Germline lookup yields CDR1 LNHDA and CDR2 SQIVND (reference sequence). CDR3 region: CASSSGPRVRAKLYG.

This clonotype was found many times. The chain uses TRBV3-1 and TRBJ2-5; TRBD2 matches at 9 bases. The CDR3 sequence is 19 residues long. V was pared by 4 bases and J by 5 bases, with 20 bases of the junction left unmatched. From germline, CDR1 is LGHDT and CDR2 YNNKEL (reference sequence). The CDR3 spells CASSRLLLHSGGREETQYF. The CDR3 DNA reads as TGTGCCAGCAGCCGTCTACTTCTCCATAGCGGGGGACGTGAGGAGACCCAGTACTTC.

The CDR3 bases are TGTGCCAGCAGCTCCACGGGAGGCAGAGTTTACTATGAGCAGTTCTTC. Translation: CASSSTGGRVYYEQFF. The V and J genes are TRBV9 and TRBJ2-1; TRBD2 matches 7 bases. The germline CDR1 and CDR2 sequences are SGDLS and YYNGEE. Unmatched junction bases numbered 15, after V lost 4 bases and J lost 8 bases. The CDR3 is 16 amino acids. The whole variable domain, remainder taken from reference TRBV9 and TRBJ2-1, is DSGVTQTPKHLITATGQRVTLRCSPRSGDLSVYWYQQSLDQGLQFLIQYYNGEERAKGNILERFSAQQFPDLHSELNLSSLELGDSALYFCASSSTGGRVYYEQFFGPGTRLTVL.

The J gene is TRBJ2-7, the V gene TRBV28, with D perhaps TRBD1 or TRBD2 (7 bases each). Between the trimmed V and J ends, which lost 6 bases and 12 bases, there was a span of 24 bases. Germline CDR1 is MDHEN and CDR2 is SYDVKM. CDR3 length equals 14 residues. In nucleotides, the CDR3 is TGTGCCAGCAGCCTAGGGGGCAGGGGGGGCGTGGTGTACTTC. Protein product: CASSLGGRGGVVYF.

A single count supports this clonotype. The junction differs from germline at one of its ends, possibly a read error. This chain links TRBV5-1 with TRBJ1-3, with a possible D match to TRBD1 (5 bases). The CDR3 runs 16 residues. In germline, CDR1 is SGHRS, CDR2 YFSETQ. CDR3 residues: CTSSLEAGPTGNTIYF. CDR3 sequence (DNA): TGCACCAGCAGCTTGGAGGCAGGGCCAACTGGAAACACCATATATTTT.

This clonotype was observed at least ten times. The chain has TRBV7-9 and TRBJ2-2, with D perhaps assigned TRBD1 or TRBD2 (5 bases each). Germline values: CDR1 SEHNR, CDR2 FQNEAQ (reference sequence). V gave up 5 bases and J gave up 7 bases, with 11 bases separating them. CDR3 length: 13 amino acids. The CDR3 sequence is CASSARDLGELFF. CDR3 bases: TGTGCCAGCAGCGCCCGGGACCTCGGGGAGCTGTTTTTT.

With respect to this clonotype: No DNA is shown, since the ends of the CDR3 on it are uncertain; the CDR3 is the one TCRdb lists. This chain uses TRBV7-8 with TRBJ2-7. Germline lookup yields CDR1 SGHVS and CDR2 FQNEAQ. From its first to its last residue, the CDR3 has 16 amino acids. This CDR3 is CASSLERSYEQYFQYF.

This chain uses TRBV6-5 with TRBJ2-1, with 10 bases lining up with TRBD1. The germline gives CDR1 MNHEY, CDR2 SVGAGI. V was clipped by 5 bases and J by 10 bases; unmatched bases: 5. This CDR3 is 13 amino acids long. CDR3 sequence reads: CASSGTGVREQFF. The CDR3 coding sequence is TGTGCCAGCAGTGGGACAGGGGTTCGGGAGCAGTTCTTC.

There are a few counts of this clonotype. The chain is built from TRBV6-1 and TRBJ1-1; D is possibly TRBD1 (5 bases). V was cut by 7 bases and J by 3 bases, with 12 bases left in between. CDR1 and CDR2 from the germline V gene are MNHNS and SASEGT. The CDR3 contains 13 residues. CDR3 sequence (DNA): TGTGCCAGCACCGCAGGGATCTACACTGAAGCTTTCTTT. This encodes CASTAGIYTEAFF.

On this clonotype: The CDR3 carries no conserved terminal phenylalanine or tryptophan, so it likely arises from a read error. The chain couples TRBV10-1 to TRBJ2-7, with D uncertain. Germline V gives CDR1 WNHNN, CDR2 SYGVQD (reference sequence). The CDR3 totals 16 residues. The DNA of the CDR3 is TGTGCCAGCAGTGAGTCGCGGCTATCGGGTTCCTACGAGCAGTACAGC. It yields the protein CASSESRLSGSYEQYS.

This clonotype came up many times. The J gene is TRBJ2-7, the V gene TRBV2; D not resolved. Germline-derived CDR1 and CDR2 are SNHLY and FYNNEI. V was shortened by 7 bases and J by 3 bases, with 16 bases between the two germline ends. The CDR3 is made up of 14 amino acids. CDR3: CASNPVDLLYEQYF. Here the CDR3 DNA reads TGTGCCAGCAACCCGGTGGACCTTCTCTACGAGCAGTACTTC.

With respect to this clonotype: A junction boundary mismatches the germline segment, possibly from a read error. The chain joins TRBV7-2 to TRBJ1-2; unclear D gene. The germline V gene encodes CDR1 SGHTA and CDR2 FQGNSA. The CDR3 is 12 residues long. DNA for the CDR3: TGTGCCAGCACCGCCGTTAACTATGGCAACACCTTC. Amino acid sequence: CASTAVNYGNTF.

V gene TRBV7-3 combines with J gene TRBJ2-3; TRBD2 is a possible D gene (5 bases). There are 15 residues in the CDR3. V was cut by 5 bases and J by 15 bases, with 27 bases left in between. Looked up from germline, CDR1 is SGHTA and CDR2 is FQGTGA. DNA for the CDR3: TGTGCCAGCAGCCCCCGGGGTAGTGAAAAACTGACTTTTTATTTT. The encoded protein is CASSPRGSEKLTFYF.

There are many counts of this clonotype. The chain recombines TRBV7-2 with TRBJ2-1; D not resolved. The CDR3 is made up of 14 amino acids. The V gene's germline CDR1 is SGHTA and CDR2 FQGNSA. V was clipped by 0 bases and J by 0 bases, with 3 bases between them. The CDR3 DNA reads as TGTGCCAGCAGCTTAGCTCACTCCTACAATGAGCAGTTCTTC. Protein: CASSLAHSYNEQFF.

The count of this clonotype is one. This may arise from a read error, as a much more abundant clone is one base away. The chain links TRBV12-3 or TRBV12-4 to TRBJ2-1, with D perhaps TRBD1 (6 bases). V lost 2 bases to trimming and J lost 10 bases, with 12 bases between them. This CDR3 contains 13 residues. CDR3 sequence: CASSLNRAREQFF. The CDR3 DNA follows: TGTGCCAGCAGTTTAAACAGGGCCAGGGAGCAGTTCTTC.

This CDR3 is CASRPWVVNTEAFF. The CDR3 nucleotides read TGTGCCAGCAGGCCGTGGGTCGTGAACACTGAAGCTTTCTTT. This chain joins TRBV7-8 and TRBJ1-1; D gene uncertain. The CDR3 loop spans 14 amino acids. Trimming took off 6 bases at V and 0 bases at J, with 11 bases between the two ends. Germline lookup yields CDR1 SGHVS and CDR2 FQNEAQ.

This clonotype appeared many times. The DNA for the CDR3 is TGCAGTGCCCCGGGACGAGGGGAATTAGATGGCTACACCTTC. This sequence encodes CSAPGRGELDGYTF. V gene TRBV20-1 combines with J gene TRBJ1-2, with TRBD1 as a possible D gene (5 bases). This CDR3 is built from 14 residues. V gave up 6 bases and J gave up 6 bases, with 20 bases separating them. Germline V gene lookup returns CDR1 DFQATT and CDR2 SNEGSKA (reference sequence).